This TCR beta chain was observed in a study of cytomegalovirus exposure and HLA in healthy donors (dated 2017 in TCRdb). A note on the overall study: An earlier analysis of some 500 of the donors reported roughly 300 Gb of sequence data and 117 million unique TCR beta sequences from about 200 million T cells. Roughly 300 gigabases of sequencing data and 75 million to 85 million unique TCR sequences made up an early release that covered about 640 HLA-typed donors. The genetic ancestry cluster associated with self-reported Caucasian donors included about four fifths of the roughly 410 genotyped donors. The aim of the study was to test whether cataloging public T cell receptors could identify signatures of past pathogen exposure. The study used immunosequencing to profile the T cell repertoires of 666 subjects and linked those repertoires to cytomegalovirus serostatus. Besides the first cohort of hundreds of subjects, a separate validation cohort made up of over a hundred different subjects was used. The study combined high-throughput TCR immunosequencing, statistical association of individual TCRs with disease status, and machine learning to predict cytomegalovirus infection status. To study patterns of TCR occurrence, a later analysis re-analyzed previously published TCR beta repertoires from 550 to 800 donors and added high-resolution HLA genotyping. Rather than drawing on any new phenotypic data, the later analysis identified candidate immune exposures from TCR beta sequences and the way those sequences occurred across donors. An earlier analysis of 587 of the donors applied high-throughput TCR beta sequencing to assess whether each TCR beta V gene segment acted as functional or pseudogenic. Donor age, sex, ethnicity and CMV serostatus were compiled alongside the repertoire data. A later genetic analysis took genome-wide SNP genotypes for 398 of the 666 donors and used that subset as a discovery cohort. Every repertoire in the discovery cohort had been generated on one and the same sequencing platform. Class I and class II HLA loci were covered by the typing at four-digit resolution. The number of typed donors differed by locus: roughly 629-640 for A, B, C, DRB1 and DQB1; approximately 540 for DQA1; some 590 for DPA1; and roughly 470 for DPB1. A few DR-DQ haplotypes were handled as single units for association and clustering because linkage in the cohort was strong. Across approximately 420 genotyped donors of the cohort, an average of roughly 250,000 unique TCR beta nucleotide sequences per donor were sequenced, and approximately 17% of those sequences were non-productive.

The cohort consisted of 670 or so healthy bone marrow donors. Cohort members were all nominally healthy when sampled, although unrecorded immune exposures were likely present. The donor was CMV seropositive and was included in the group of approximately 300 seropositive cohort members. Each donor provided a peripheral blood sample, and peripheral blood mononuclear cells were used for TCR beta sequencing. The Qiagen DNeasy Blood Extraction Kit was used to extract genomic DNA from the blood cell samples. What the study reported, not specific to this receptor: HLA typing was unavailable for some donors at each locus, so association tests used only the typed subset. A group of highly shared sequence variants was considered likely to be a technical artifact of the sequencing pipeline. In a later analysis, TCR association rates were found to vary across HLA loci, with the most associated TCRs seen for DRB1 alleles and the fewest for HLA-C alleles. The only immune exposure information available for the cohort was CMV serostatus. Correlated functional status among segregating V segments might be attributable to linkage disequilibrium, but an unknown experimental factor could not be ruled out. The presence/absence analyses assumed that sequencing depth was roughly uniform across donors, and that assumption may not be true. While some public TCRs were present in many individuals, most TCR sequences turned up only very rarely across donors. An earlier analysis of roughly 570 of the donors showed that most TCR beta V segments appeared in productive rearrangements either about 87% or about 30% of the time, which broadly matched IMGT annotations. Because counts were too low, some 17 rarely observed V segments, including chromosome 9 orphons, were excluded from the earlier analysis of 587 of the donors. A later analysis reported that several top co-occurrence clusters appeared linked to parvovirus B19, influenza, CMV and Epstein-Barr virus. In vitro tests confirmed that a few of the cytomegalovirus-associated TCR beta chains recognize cytomegalovirus antigens. V-gene and J-gene trimming of TCR beta chains was associated with a missense DCLRE1C variant in a later genetic analysis, and the association was replicated in an independent cohort. According to the authors, the approach could potentially be generalized to other disease states and immunological phenotypes. The classifier was reported to diagnose cytomegalovirus status with high specificity and sensitivity in both the original cohort and the validation cohort. A later analysis found that HLA-associated TCR beta chains were more clonally expanded and had lower generation probabilities than equally common non-associated chains. A total of fewer than 200 TCR beta chains were listed by the study as associated with cytomegalovirus. In a later analysis, most CMV-associated TCR beta chains were found to appear HLA-restricted, with HLA associations seemingly driven largely by CMV exposure. A later analysis associated 15,000 to 20,000 TCR beta sequences with specific HLA alleles at a false discovery rate of 0.05. Compared with the roughly 720-donor mean, donors in an Asian-associated ancestry cluster had fewer N-insertions in productive TCRs, according to a later genetic analysis. A further reported finding was that TCR beta sequences accurately predicted the HLA-A and HLA-B alleles for most subjects in the first cohort. Strong co-occurrence of HLA alleles, especially DR and DQ, made assigning TCR associations to individual alleles difficult. Because the 87-base-pair reads could not distinguish some IMGT-functional V segments, including TRBV6-2 and TRBV6-3, those segments were excluded. Only TCR beta chains were sequenced in this cohort, and the absence of alpha or paired-chain data limited detectable features.

Library generation was performed with the immunoSEQ multiplex PCR assay. For the multiplex PCR, a mixture combining 60 forward primers for TCR Vbeta segments and 13 reverse primers for TCR Jbeta segments was used. A multiplex PCR assay on genomic DNA amplified the CDR3 region of rearranged TCR beta genes. The Illumina HiSeq System was used to sequence the amplified TCR beta libraries as 87-base-pair reads. The source study handled its data this way. A later analysis tallied roughly 78 million unique TCR beta chains across the 610 or so repertoires, and around 9.9 million of those chains were shared by two or more donors. A nearest-neighbor algorithm error-corrected the raw reads and collapsed the reads into unique sequences, merging closely related sequences to remove PCR and sequencing errors. Alignment of CDR3 sequences to IMGT reference sequences was used to assign V, D and J gene segments. For a sequence to be retained, a match of at least six nucleotides to both a V gene segment and a J gene segment was required. Rearrangements were called productive when the CDR3 lacked stop codons and stayed in frame with V and J; all others were non-productive. CDR3 was defined according to IMGT convention as the region running from the second conserved V-encoded cysteine to the conserved J-encoded phenylalanine. In an earlier analysis of more than 550 of the donors, sequences lacking an unambiguous match to a single V gene segment were excluded. In an earlier analysis of roughly 500 of the donors, V segments were called functional above 56.7% productive rearrangements and were called segregating when the between-donor standard deviation exceeded 5%. To diagnose cytomegalovirus status from the catalog of TCR beta chain sequences, a statistical classification framework was built. V and J gene assignment, in a later analysis, came from comparing TCR nucleotide sequences with IMGT/GENE-DB human TR gene sequences. A later analysis assigned CDR3 sequences and most-parsimonious VDJ recombination scenarios with the TCRdist pipeline. In a later analysis, every TCR beta chain was defined by the combination of its CDR3 amino acid sequence and its V-gene family, and reads without a unique V-gene family were dropped. As a way to deal with suspected cross-contamination and a sequencing artifact, a later analysis dropped 450 to 700 nucleotide sequences that were highly shared and had low generation probability. For each public chain, a later analysis derived a clonal expansion index from normalized ranks of inferred template counts within each repertoire. In a later analysis, generation probabilities were computed using a VDJ recombination model fitted to out-of-frame rearrangements, and the results were checked against IGoR. A later analysis scored TCR-TCR, TCR-HLA and TCR-CMV co-occurrence with hypergeometric tests, applying a repertoire-size bias correction to TCR pairs. False discovery rates were estimated in a later analysis by permuting HLA or CMV assignments 20 times. In a later analysis, co-occurring TCRs were grouped with DBSCAN, and TCRdist sequence similarity was added when clustering was performed within HLA-allele-positive subsets. Co-occurrence clustering excluded repertoires with fewer than 30,000 or more than 120,000 public chains, plus five with anomalous nucleotide sharing. TCRdb took this table from immuneACCESS and kept in-frame rearrangements with V and J called. Such tables lack part of the clones; where checked against another copy, unresolved V genes explain under half of the gap, and the rest is unexplained. V, J and clone size were drawn from that table, and D and trimming were deduced from the DNA. The table for this sample lists around 120,000 clones; about 75% of them were counted only once. The ten largest make up about 32% of the sample.

Concerning this clone: Its antigen specificity is not known. Sequence at one end of the junction differs from germline and may be a read error.

CDR1 and CDR2 are read off the germline V gene (reference sequence) as LNHDA and SQIVND. The cysteine opens and the phenylalanine closes a CDR3 of 15 amino acids. The retained sequence is limited to the CDR3, 45 bases, with the frame set at the first base. The specimen was PBMCs. The receptor was isolated from a man in his fifties or sixties in good health and CMV-seropositive. Recombination joined TRBV19 with TRBJ1-6; the D gene is unclear. The CDR3 is CASSMQRGGNSPPHF. The nucleotide sequence is TGTGCCAGTAGTATGCAGCGGGGTGGCAATTCACCCCCCCACTTT.